This passage covers 31 T cell receptor beta chains from one sample sequenced in a study of Tregs in tolerant kidney transplant recipients. Assay: immunoSEQ multiplex PCR; the TCRdb copy retains only in-frame clones and omits some. The sample comprises some 66,000 clones, 80% to 95% of which are singletons, and 9.5% to 13% rests with the top ten. This specimen was CD8+ T cells from blood, taken before the transplant. Receptors originate from a human donor who received a combined kidney and bone marrow transplant.

The chain combines TRBV15 with TRBJ1-1; a possible D gene is TRBD1 (6 bases). The CDR3 runs 12 residues. CDR1 LNHNV and CDR2 YYDKDF come from the germline V gene (reference sequence). Trimming stripped 5 bases from V and 7 bases from J, with 11 bases between. The CDR3 DNA is TGTGCCACCAGCCCACAGGGAATTGAAGCTTTCTTT. Protein product: CATSPQGIEAFF. Full variable domain (outside the CDR3, taken from reference TRBV15 and TRBJ1-1): DAMVIQNPRYQVTQFGKPVTLSCSQTLNHNVMYWYQQKSSQAPKLLFHYYDKDFNNEADTPDNFQSRRPNTSFCFLDIRSPGLGDTAMYLCATSPQGIEAFFGQGTRLTVV.

The chain employs TRBV9 and TRBJ2-2; 10 positions agree with TRBD1. Germline CDR1 SGDLS, CDR2 YYNGEE. Germline trimming cut 4 bases from V and 4 bases from J; bases unmatched to any gene: 10. The CDR3 loop spans 17 amino acids. The DNA of the CDR3 is TGTGCCAGCAGCCCCCCCGGGACAGGGGCGGTCACCGGGGAGCTGTTTTTT. Translated: CASSPPGTGAVTGELFF.

Details on this clone: Distinct nucleotide sequences in the sample also encode this CDR3. The CDR3 reads CASSLGGGYEQYF. For the CDR3, the DNA is TGTGCCAGCAGCTTAGGAGGGGGCTACGAGCAGTACTTC. The chain combines TRBV7-8 with TRBJ2-7, with TRBD1 as a possible D gene (6 bases). The CDR3 consists of 13 residues. Per germline, CDR1 SGHVS and CDR2 FQNEAQ. Trimming took 1 base from V and 3 from J, leaving 7 bases between them.

This chain links TRBV9 with TRBJ1-6, with TRBD1 matching 11 bases. The germline gives CDR1 SGDLS, CDR2 YYNGEE. The trim removed 5 bases at V and 8 bases at J, leaving 6 bases unmatched. The CDR3 sequence is 15 residues long. In nucleotides, the CDR3 is TGTGCCAGCAGAGACCCGGGACAGGGGGATTCACCCCTCCACTTT. Its protein product is CASRDPGQGDSPLHF.

The rearrangement links TRBV6-1 to TRBJ1-2, with D possibly TRBD1 on 5 matching bases. Germline V gene lookup returns CDR1 MNHNS and CDR2 SASEGT. This CDR3 comprises 13 residues. V was trimmed by 3 bases and J by 3 bases, leaving 8 bases between them. The CDR3 region has the DNA TGTGCCAGCAGTGAGGGAGGGGACTATGGCTACACCTTC. Amino acid sequence: CASSEGGDYGYTF.

CDR3: CASSQGMASYEQYF. As DNA, the CDR3 is TGCGCCAGCAGCCAAGGAATGGCCTCCTACGAGCAGTACTTC. This sequence joins TRBV4-1 and TRBJ2-7, with no clear D. Germline V gene data show CDR1 as MGHRA and CDR2 as YSYEKL. Trimming removed 1 base from V and 0 bases from J, with 7 bases in between. This CDR3 region has 14 residues.

This chain uses TRBV13 with TRBJ1-1; 8 bases map to TRBD1. The CDR3 runs to 13 residues. Germline CDR1 and CDR2: PRHDT and FYEKMQ (reference sequence). The V gene end was trimmed by 5 bases and the J gene end by 12 bases; junction bases not matched to a gene: 11. The CDR3 region is CASSRLPGTGTFF. The CDR3, as DNA: TGTGCCAGCAGCCGGTTACCCGGGACAGGAACTTTCTTT.

V usage is TRBV9 and J usage is TRBJ2-1; tentatively, D is TRBD2 (5 bases). The CDR3 is 15 residues long. V gave up 3 bases and J gave up 5 bases, with 15 bases separating them. Germline-derived CDR1 and CDR2 are SGDLS and YYNGEE. The CDR3 DNA follows: TGTGCCAGCAGCGGACGAGGGTTAGGGCACAATGAGCAGTTCTTC. Translated: CASSGRGLGHNEQFF.

This rearrangement joins TRBV27 to TRBJ1-2; D perhaps matches TRBD1 (5 bases). Germline V gene sequence: CDR1 MNHEY, CDR2 SMNVEV (reference sequence). This CDR3 spans 15 amino acids. Trimming took off 2 bases at V and 3 bases at J, with 13 bases between the two ends. The CDR3 region is CASSLTQTVHYGYTF. The CDR3 DNA sequence: TGTGCCAGCAGTTTAACACAGACAGTTCACTATGGCTACACCTTC.

The gene calls are TRBV29-1 and TRBJ1-3; TRBD1 agrees at 9 bases. CDR3 size: 15 residues. Losses at the gene ends were 8 bases for V and 0 bases for J; bases not matched to a gene: 8. Per the germline V gene, CDR1 is SQVTM and CDR2 is ANQGSEA. The CDR3 region has the DNA TGCAGCCCCGGGGACAGGGCAATCTCTGGAAACACCATATATTTT. Translating it yields CSPGDRAISGNTIYF.

The V gene is TRBV9, the J gene TRBJ1-2, with 8 bases lining up with TRBD1. Germline V CDR1 and CDR2: SGDLS, YYNGEE. The V segment lost 5 bases and the J segment 4 bases; nucleotides outside the gene matches: 10. There are 15 residues in the CDR3. DNA for the CDR3: TGTGCCAGCAGGCCCCAGGACAGGGAAGGCTATGGCTACACCTTC. Protein: CASRPQDREGYGYTF.

The V and J genes are TRBV19 and TRBJ2-1; TRBD2 matches 14 bases. The CDR3 consists of 15 residues. CDR1 is LNHDA and CDR2 is SQIVND in the germline V gene (reference sequence). With V trimmed by 5 bases and J by 7 bases, 4 bases remained unmatched. The CDR3 spells CASSLGLAGGNEQFF. In DNA, the CDR3 is TGTGCCAGTAGTTTAGGACTAGCGGGAGGTAATGAGCAGTTCTTC. Drawing the rest from reference TRBV19 and TRBJ2-1, the complete variable domain is DGGITQSPKYLFRKEGQNVTLSCEQNLNHDAMYWYRQDPGQGLRLIYYSQIVNDFQKGDIAEGYSVSREKKESFPLTVTSAQKNPTAFYLCASSLGLAGGNEQFFGPGTRLTVL.

This chain uses TRBV27 with TRBJ2-1, with D perhaps matching TRBD2 (6 bases). CDR1 and CDR2 (germline): MNHEY, SMNVEV (reference sequence). The V gene lost 5 bases and the J gene lost 2 bases, with 10 bases spanning the gap. This CDR3 is built from 14 residues. CDR3 amino acids: CASSLSGTYNEQFF. The CDR3 DNA reads as TGTGCCAGCAGTCTTAGCGGAACCTACAATGAGCAGTTCTTC.

The V call is TRBV28, the J call TRBJ1-6, with a possible D match to TRBD1 (5 bases). The germline V gene has CDR1 MDHEN and CDR2 SYDVKM. V lost 3 bases, J lost 9 bases, and 9 bases lay in between. The CDR3 has 13 residues. The CDR3 nucleotides read TGTGCCAGCAGTTTTGGCCAGGGTTCACCCCTCCACTTT. Translation: CASSFGQGSPLHF.

In its sample, this clone was seen a few times. The chain links TRBV7-9 to TRBJ2-1; no clear D. The V gene's germline CDR1 is SEHNR and CDR2 FQNEAQ (reference sequence). The V gene lost 3 bases and the J gene lost 9 bases, with 3 bases spanning the gap. This CDR3 has 10 residues. The CDR3 protein is CASSFSEQFF. In DNA, the CDR3 is TGTGCCAGCAGCTTTAGTGAGCAGTTCTTC.

This chain connects TRBV27 to TRBJ2-1; TRBD1 is a possible D gene (5 bases). Per the germline V gene, CDR1 is MNHEY and CDR2 is SMNVEV (reference sequence). The CDR3 has 13 residues. V lost 3 bases to trimming and J lost 10 bases, with 13 bases between them. In nucleotides, the CDR3 is TGTGCCAGCAGTTTTTTTGGGGCGCAGGAGCAGTTCTTC. It yields the protein CASSFFGAQEQFF.

CDR3 in amino acids: CTTTGFRTDTQYF. The CDR3 coding sequence is TGTACCACTACAGGCTTTCGCACAGATACGCAGTATTTT. This rearrangement joins TRBV2 to TRBJ2-3; TRBD1 might be the D (5 bases). CDR3 length: 13 residues. Germline V gene sequence: CDR1 SNHLY, CDR2 FYNNEI.

The table lists this clone with a few counts. The chain carries TRBV19 and TRBJ1-3; D is ambiguous. CDR1 and CDR2 from the germline V gene are LNHDA and SQIVND (reference sequence). Trimming removed 3 bases from V and 2 bases from J, with 5 bases in between. The CDR3 totals 13 residues. The chain's CDR3 is CASSIGAGNTIYF. The CDR3 coding sequence is TGTGCCAGTAGTATCGGTGCTGGAAACACCATATATTTT.

This chain links TRBV11-2 with TRBJ1-2, with D possibly TRBD1 on 5 matching bases. V was trimmed by 6 bases and J by 0 bases, leaving 17 bases between them. Germline V gene sequence: CDR1 SGHAT, CDR2 FQNNGV. The CDR3 extends over 16 amino acids. CDR3 nucleotides: TGTGCCAGCAGTCCTACAAGGGTAGGGGCTAACTATGGCTACACCTTC. This encodes CASSPTRVGANYGYTF.

This clone was counted a single time. This chain joins TRBV5-6 and TRBJ2-7; a possible D gene is TRBD1 (5 bases). Germline loops: CDR1 SGHDT, CDR2 YYEEEE. V lost 1 base, J lost 3 bases, and 14 bases lay in between. The CDR3 has 15 residues. CDR3 DNA sequence: TGTGCCAGCAGCTTGCGTCAGGGTGCCTTCTACGAGCAGTACTTC. Translating it yields CASSLRQGAFYEQYF.

V usage is TRBV19 and J usage is TRBJ2-3; D gene ambiguous. Deletions cut 2 bases from V and 4 bases from J, with 10 bases between. The CDR3 runs to 14 residues. The germline CDR1 and CDR2 sequences are LNHDA and SQIVND (reference sequence). CDR3 region: CASSISSPPDTQYF. The CDR3 DNA is TGTGCCAGTAGTATATCGAGCCCCCCAGATACGCAGTATTTT.

This rearrangement joins TRBV4-1 to TRBJ2-5, with D unclear. Per germline, CDR1 MGHRA and CDR2 YSYEKL. V was shortened by 4 bases and J by 5 bases, with 17 bases between the two germline ends. This CDR3 contains 15 residues. The CDR3: CASSPLWAAQETQYF. As DNA, the CDR3 is TGCGCCAGCAGCCCGCTTTGGGCCGCGCAGGAGACCCAGTACTTC.

The gene calls are TRBV27 and TRBJ2-1; D is possibly TRBD1 (6 bases). The CDR3 is made up of 14 amino acids. The V end was cut by 0 bases, the J end by 6 bases, with 9 bases between. Germline assignment: CDR1 MNHEY and CDR2 SMNVEV (reference sequence). CDR3 coding DNA: TGTGCCAGCAGTTTATCAGGGGGTGCCAATGAGCAGTTCTTC. This codes for CASSLSGGANEQFF.

This clone was found once. The chain joins TRBV6-9 to TRBJ2-1; 15 positions match TRBD2. Germline V gives CDR1 MNHGY, CDR2 SVAAGI. The CDR3 is made up of 20 amino acids. V lost 7 bases to trimming and J lost 1 base; unmatched junction nucleotides: 14. CDR3 residues: CASTLSEWTSGRGSYNEQFF. CDR3 in DNA: TGTGCCAGCACCCTATCGGAGTGGACTAGCGGGAGGGGATCCTACAATGAGCAGTTCTTC.

The genes are TRBV27 and TRBJ2-1, with D uncertain. The germline V gene has CDR1 MNHEY and CDR2 SMNVEV (reference sequence). V was trimmed by 2 bases and J by 10 bases, leaving 9 bases between them. There are 12 residues in the CDR3. The CDR3 DNA reads TGTGCCAGCAGTTTAACCACAAAGGAGCAGTTCTTC. Amino acids: CASSLTTKEQFF.

As regards this clone: The identical CDR3 is also encoded by other nucleotide sequences in the sample. The chain recombines TRBV28 with TRBJ1-6; TRBD1 aligns across 12 bases. Germline-derived CDR1 and CDR2 are MDHEN and SYDVKM. The CDR3 has 16 amino acids. V lost 3 bases, J lost 4 bases, and 1 base stayed unmatched. The CDR3 loop is CASSLGQGAYNSPLHF. CDR3 nucleotides: TGTGCCAGCAGTTTGGGACAGGGGGCTTATAATTCACCCCTCCACTTT.

This sequence joins TRBV5-6 and TRBJ1-2; no reliable D call. Germline V gene lookup returns CDR1 SGHDT and CDR2 YYEEEE. The V and J ends lost 4 bases and 1 base respectively, with 11 bases between them. CDR3 length equals 14 residues. The DNA for the CDR3 is TGTGCCAGCAGCGGATATGGGCTTAACTATGGCTACACCTTC. Protein sequence: CASSGYGLNYGYTF.

This clone was picked up a small number of times. V gene TRBV6-1 combines with J gene TRBJ2-1; TRBD2 matches at 9 bases. Per the germline V gene, CDR1 is MNHNS and CDR2 is SASEGT. J was trimmed by 9 bases and V by 1 base; bases with no gene match: 7. CDR3 length: 15 residues. In DNA form, the CDR3 reads TGTGCCAGCAGTGAAGAGCGGGGGGCTCAAGTTGAGCAGTTCTTC. Encoded protein: CASSEERGAQVEQFF.

The rearrangement joins TRBV23-1 to TRBJ2-6, with a tentative D call TRBD1 (5 bases). TRBV23-1 has ORF status, its function being uncertain. The CDR3 length is 18 residues. V was pared by 2 bases and J by 4 bases, with 18 bases between. CDR3 sequence reads: CASSQGAGLRLGANVLTF. The DNA for the CDR3 is TGCGCCAGCAGTCAAGGGGCAGGGTTAAGGCTCGGGGCCAACGTCCTGACTTTC.

V gene TRBV10-1 combines with J gene TRBJ1-3; TRBD1 might be the D (5 bases). The length of the CDR3 is 16 residues. Looked up from germline, CDR1 is WNHNN and CDR2 is SYGVQD (reference sequence). V gave up 8 bases and J gave up 6 bases, with 23 bases separating them. In nucleotides, the CDR3 is TGCGCCAGCTCCCCGCCGGGTCTGGGGACTGTAAACACCATATATTTT. This codes for CASSPPGLGTVNTIYF.

The chain has TRBV9 and TRBJ1-2; no clear D. The V and J ends lost 1 base and 4 bases respectively, with 26 bases between them. CDR3 length equals 19 residues. The germline V gene has CDR1 SGDLS and CDR2 YYNGEE. As DNA, the CDR3 is TGTGCCAGCAGCGTAACGGGAAACCCACACTCAAGTAGTCTCTATGGCTACACCTTC. Protein product: CASSVTGNPHSSSLYGYTF.